This T cell receptor (beta chain) was captured in a study of blood T cell repertoires in COVID-19. Turning to the study itself: The United States, Italy and Spain provided the acute and convalescent COVID-19 samples. From T cells, B-cell-depleted T cells, or PBMCs came the material, which was cDNA or gDNA.

Germline V gene lookup returns CDR1 MNHNS and CDR2 SASEGT. The V gene end was trimmed by 0 bases and the J gene end by 3 bases; junction bases not matched to a gene: 5. The CDR3 totals 15 residues. Study processing details: Quantification of nucleated cells was approximated via reference gene primer amplification. Method: immunoSEQ multiplex PCR; TCRdb's copy keeps in-frame clones and lacks some. The DNA was the basis for D and trimming; V, J and clone size are from that table. Of about 55,000 clones in the sample, around 86% were seen once. In this sample, this clone turned up once. Source material: peripheral blood. This chain links TRBV6-1 with TRBJ2-7; TRBD1 matches 7 bases. This clonotype was obtained from a woman aged 55-70 years with acute or convalescent COVID-19. Here the CDR3 reads CASSEAEGASYEQYF. The CDR3 DNA follows: TGTGCCAGCAGTGAAGCCGAGGGGGCGAGCTACGAGCAGTACTTC.